This T cell receptor (beta chain) came from a study of T-cell memory formation after mild COVID-19 (dated by TCRdb to the early 2020s). For the study in its entirety: TCR sequence clusters from the two donors were found to be largely donor specific. T-cell clones expanding and contracting after mild COVID-19 in two donors were tracked by longitudinal TCRalpha and TCRbeta repertoire sequencing. Two young, previously healthy adult volunteers made up the cohort, one male and one female. The research as a whole found: Contracting CD4+ clones turned up mainly in the CM and EM memory subsets, whereas EMRA was where CD8+ clones were enriched. The study covered only a couple of mild cases, and larger cohorts including severe cases with pre-infection samples were considered necessary. Some responding clones were detected in pre-infection memory, suggesting pre-existing cross-reactive memory T cells joined the SARS-CoV-2 response. SARS-CoV-2 specificity of the second-wave clones peaking on day 37 was not confirmed. Clones that contracted from day 15 to 85 showed balanced CD4/CD8 phenotypes, whereas a second wave of clones that expanded from day 15 to 37 leaned towards CD4+.

Instrument used: Illumina NovaSeq 6000. TCRalpha and TCRbeta cDNA libraries were constructed by 5'RACE with constant-segment primers, with sample barcodes and unique molecular identifiers being introduced. RNA was extracted from every sample with Trizol reagent. Amplification of the libraries took two PCR steps, and the second step added a second sample barcode plus Illumina TruSeq adapters. Sequencing of the libraries was done on an Illumina NovaSeq, producing 2 x 150 bp paired-end reads. In the source study's methods: Reads were demultiplexed and collapsed into UMI-guided consensus sequences with migec v1.2.7. Using mixcr v2.1.11, the UMI consensuses were aligned to TRA and TRB V and J templates and assembled into clonotypes. Expanded or contracted clonotypes were those called significant by both edgeR and NoisET, with noise models trained on biological replicates. For edgeR calls, a false discovery rate-adjusted p below 0.01 and a log2 fold-change threshold of 1 were applied. As an exploratory analysis of dynamics, PCA with hierarchical clustering was applied to max-normalized trajectories of the 1000 most abundant clonotypes. The CD4 or CD8 phenotype of responding clones was assigned using the separately sequenced CD4+ and CD8+ repertoires. Starting from the raw public reads, TCRdb applied fastp trimming at Q25, assembled clones with MiXCR and retained in-frame beta chains. Identical CDR3 proteins give one entry, which carries the most common genes and DNA. TCRdb's processing, not the study's, gives the V and J calls here. This sample holds some 250,000 distinct CDR3 sequences; 7.5% to 10% were observed only once. Approximately 20% of the sample is in the top ten clones.

V is cut back by 4 bases and J by 5 bases, with 5 bases in the junction unmatched. From the cysteine up to the phenylalanine, the CDR3 has a length of 15 residues. The sequence is cut down to CDR3 DNA, 45 bases in frame from base 1. The germline V gene sets CDR1 to SGHTA and CDR2 to FQGNSA. This clonotype was counted only a few times. Its binding antigen is unknown. Base qualities are not at hand, and no much larger clone is one base apart. Ficoll-Paque density gradient centrifugation was the method used to isolate PBMCs. The chain joins TRBV7-2 to TRBJ2-5, with 12 junctional bases fitting TRBD2. The TCR comes from a man younger than 35 who had mild COVID-19 (a few samples of this study predate the infection). The sample titles of this study are shuffled in the database, so cell type and time point are left out; the donor was told from shared clones. Sequencing was carried out using PBMCs or a T cell subset sorted from them (not recorded which). The base sequence is TGTGCCAGCAGCTCTAGCGGGGGGGCCGCGGAGACCCAGTACTTC. It is translated as CASSSSGGAAETQYF.